These 31 T cell receptor beta chains came from one sample sequenced in a study of T cell clones after liver transplantation. Here immunoSEQ multiplex PCR was the method, and the copy in TCRdb shows in-frame clones only, minus some. In the table there are tens of thousands of clones, around 78% of which are singletons. The input for sequencing was CD4+ T cells from blood, taken at the 22-month timepoint. These receptors all stem from a human patient who received a liver transplant. Some T cells may be supplied by the graft donor.

The J gene is TRBJ2-5, the V gene TRBV14; D is unclear. The V end was cut by 0 bases, the J end by 11 bases, with 10 bases between. This CDR3 spans 12 amino acids. Germline-derived CDR1 and CDR2 are SGHDN and FVKESK. The CDR3 here is CASSQDRFSQYF. In DNA, the CDR3 is TGTGCCAGCAGCCAAGACAGGTTCAGTCAGTACTTC.

The chain has TRBV19 and TRBJ2-3; 8 bases agree with TRBD1. CDR1 and CDR2 (germline): LNHDA, SQIVND (reference sequence). With 8 bases clipped from V and 8 bases from J, the junction kept 9 bases outside the gene matches. This CDR3 has 13 amino acids. CDR3 coding DNA: TGTGCCAGTGGGTCGACAGGGGACGTTACGCAGTATTTT. Amino acids: CASGSTGDVTQYF.

The rearrangement joins TRBV19 to TRBJ2-2, with a tentative D call TRBD1 (5 bases). CDR3 length: 14 residues. CDR1 and CDR2 (germline): LNHDA, SQIVND (reference sequence). V lost 7 bases and J 0 bases, leaving 9 bases between the germline ends. CDR3 sequence: CASIGHTNTGELFF. The CDR3 coding sequence is TGTGCCAGTATAGGACACACGAACACCGGGGAGCTGTTTTTT.

This clone was detected only a few times. The chain recombines TRBV15 with TRBJ1-2, with D unresolved. CDR1 is LNHNV and CDR2 is YYDKDF in the germline V gene (reference sequence). This CDR3 region has 11 residues. V was trimmed by 1 base and J by 12 bases, leaving 9 bases between them. The CDR3 DNA sequence: TGTGCCACCAGCAGAGTAGGTAGGCACACCTTC. As protein: CATSRVGRHTF.

Concerning this clone: One junction end disagrees with the germline gene, perhaps due to a read error. CDR3 loop: CASSLSPMGGEQFF. The CDR3 DNA sequence: TGTGCTAGCAGCTTAAGCCCGATGGGAGGTGAGCAGTTCTTC. The J gene is TRBJ2-1, the V gene TRBV7-7; D possibly corresponds to TRBD2 (6 bases). This CDR3 region has 14 residues. The germline CDR1 and CDR2 sequences are SSHAT and FNYEAQ (reference sequence).

The chain links TRBV2 to TRBJ2-1; D ambiguous. Germline lookup yields CDR1 SNHLY and CDR2 FYNNEI. This CDR3 has 14 amino acids. The ends were cut back, 4 bases at V and 7 bases at J, with 14 bases in the middle. CDR3 in amino acids: CASSVGPRGNEQFF. In DNA form, the CDR3 reads TGTGCCAGCAGTGTGGGTCCCCGTGGAAATGAGCAGTTCTTC.

This clone was observed once. This rearrangement joins TRBV27 to TRBJ2-7, with D possibly being TRBD1 (6 bases). V lost 5 bases to trimming and J lost 4 bases, with 21 bases between them. The CDR3 is 16 amino acids. Germline lookup yields CDR1 MNHEY and CDR2 SMNVEV (reference sequence). The chain's CDR3 is CASSQTDRPEHYEQYF. The CDR3 DNA is TGTGCCAGCAGTCAGACCGACAGGCCAGAACATTACGAGCAGTACTTC.

V and J are TRBV4-3 and TRBJ2-4, with unresolved D. The CDR3 is 17 amino acids. Germline assignment: CDR1 LGHNA and CDR2 YSLEER. The V and J ends lost 1 base and 2 bases respectively, with 15 bases between them. The CDR3 nucleotides read TGCGCCAGCAGCCAAGGACCTCACTCTGGGTCCAAAAACATTCAGTACTTC. It encodes CASSQGPHSGSKNIQYF.

This chain links TRBV11-3 with TRBJ2-1, with D possibly being TRBD1 (6 bases). Per germline, CDR1 SGHNT and CDR2 YENEEA. Trimming took off 5 bases at V and 6 bases at J, with 14 bases between the two ends. The CDR3 sequence is 14 residues long. The CDR3 region has the DNA TGTGCCAGCAGCGATAGAAAACAGGGCAATGAGCAGTTCTTC. Its protein is CASSDRKQGNEQFF.

This chain joins TRBV30 and TRBJ2-6, with D hard to call. Trimming shortened V by 1 base and J by 3 bases, and 7 bases separated the two germline ends. Germline V gene data show CDR1 as GTSNPN and CDR2 as SVGIG (reference sequence). The CDR3 runs to 14 residues. This CDR3 reads CAWSARRGANVLTF. The CDR3 nucleotides read TGTGCCTGGAGTGCCCGCCGTGGGGCCAACGTCCTGACTTTC.

The rearrangement links TRBV7-2 to TRBJ2-1; 7 bases match TRBD1. V was clipped by 7 bases and J by 12 bases; unmatched bases: 12. Germline assignment: CDR1 SGHTA and CDR2 FQGNSA. CDR3 length: 13 residues. The CDR3 loop is CASKTTTGATQFF. CDR3 nucleotide sequence: TGTGCCAGCAAAACAACTACAGGGGCGACGCAGTTCTTC.

A note on this clone: In the same sample, other DNA sequences code for this CDR3. V gene TRBV5-6 combines with J gene TRBJ2-5; D gene uncertain. The CDR3 runs 11 residues. Trimming took off 3 bases at V and 2 bases at J, with 2 bases between the two ends. Germline V gene sequence: CDR1 SGHDT, CDR2 YYEEEE. CDR3 in amino acids: CASSSQETQYF. The CDR3 DNA reads as TGTGCCAGCAGCTCACAAGAGACCCAGTACTTC.

This chain joins TRBV5-4 and TRBJ2-1; the D is unclear. Germline CDR1 SGHNT, CDR2 YYREEE (reference sequence). The CDR3 sequence is 16 residues long. With 4 bases removed from V and 7 bases from J, the gap between germline ends came to 21 bases. CDR3 loop: CASSPFFSRADNEQFF. The DNA for the CDR3 is TGTGCCAGCAGCCCCTTCTTTTCTAGGGCCGATAATGAGCAGTTCTTC. Looking up the rest from reference TRBV5-4 and TRBJ2-1 gives the full variable domain: ETGVTQSPTHLIKTRGQQVTLRCSSQSGHNTVSWYQQALGQGPQFIFQYYREEENGRGNFPPRFSGLQFPNYSSELNVNALELDDSALYLCASSPFFSRADNEQFFGPGTRLTVL.

In its sample, this clone was seen once. The CDR3 region is CASSFSQNTEAFF. In nucleotides, the CDR3 is TGTGCCAGCAGCTTCTCTCAGAACACTGAAGCTTTCTTT. This chain joins TRBV5-4 and TRBJ1-1; no firm D call. CDR3 length: 13 amino acids. Germline V gene sequence: CDR1 SGHNT, CDR2 YYREEE (reference sequence). Trimming removed 2 bases at V and 1 base at J, with 6 bases between. Based on the CDR3 plus reference TRBV5-4 and TRBJ1-1, the full variable domain is ETGVTQSPTHLIKTRGQQVTLRCSSQSGHNTVSWYQQALGQGPQFIFQYYREEENGRGNFPPRFSGLQFPNYSSELNVNALELDDSALYLCASSFSQNTEAFFGQGTRLTVV.

V and J are TRBV11-2 and TRBJ2-1; 12 bases line up with TRBD2. The V gene's germline CDR1 is SGHAT and CDR2 FQNNGV. Trimming cost V 5 bases and J 7 bases; bases outside gene matches: 6. This CDR3 region has 15 residues. As DNA, the CDR3 is TGTGCCAGCAGCGAAACTAGCGGGAGGATGAATGAGCAGTTCTTC. Protein: CASSETSGRMNEQFF.

This clone was counted a single time. The rearrangement links TRBV7-2 to TRBJ1-4, with D perhaps TRBD1 (6 bases). Germline CDR1 and CDR2: SGHTA and FQGNSA. The germline V and J ends were trimmed by 5 bases and 2 bases, with 9 bases remaining between them. CDR3 length equals 14 residues. The CDR3 loop reads CASSQGPTNEKLFF. The CDR3 DNA reads as TGTGCCAGCAGCCAGGGGCCTACTAATGAAAAACTGTTTTTT.

V and J are TRBV13 and TRBJ2-3; perhaps TRBD2 as D (5 bases). The CDR3 consists of 15 residues. Germline CDR1 and CDR2: PRHDT and FYEKMQ (reference sequence). Trimming removed 4 bases from V and 0 bases from J, with 11 bases in between. CDR3: CASSSLEASTDTQYF. The CDR3 DNA follows: TGTGCCAGCAGCTCCTTGGAGGCGAGCACAGATACGCAGTATTTT.

V gene TRBV6-6 combines with J gene TRBJ1-4; 9 nucleotides match TRBD1. Trimming removed 2 bases from V and 8 bases from J; junction bases left unmatched: 9. This CDR3 contains 16 residues. Per germline, CDR1 MNHNY and CDR2 SVGAGI (reference sequence). The CDR3 sequence: CASSYEGGQGNEKLFF. The CDR3 nucleotides are TGTGCCAGCAGTTACGAGGGGGGACAGGGAAACGAAAAACTGTTTTTT.

The rearrangement uses TRBV6-1 and TRBJ1-1, with D uncertain. CDR3 size: 12 residues. Germline CDR1 is MNHNS and CDR2 is SASEGT. The germline V and J ends were trimmed by 2 bases and 10 bases, with 11 bases remaining between them. CDR3 coding DNA: TGTGCCAGCAGTGAAAGGCCAGACCCAGCTTTCTTT. Protein sequence: CASSERPDPAFF.

The V gene is TRBV11-2, the J gene TRBJ2-5; TRBD2 might be the D (5 bases). This CDR3 is built from 15 residues. The germline V gene has CDR1 SGHAT and CDR2 FQNNGV. Trimming left V 1 base short and J 2 bases short, with 11 bases between. CDR3 in amino acids: CASSLGLAKQETQYF. The CDR3 region has the DNA TGTGCCAGCAGCTTAGGGCTAGCAAAACAAGAGACCCAGTACTTC.

The chain has TRBV7-3 and TRBJ2-1, with 7 bases lining up with TRBD1. This CDR3 comprises 14 residues. The V segment lost 2 bases and the J segment 7 bases; nucleotides outside the gene matches: 5. Germline lookup yields CDR1 SGHTA and CDR2 FQGTGA. The CDR3 nucleotides read TGTGCCAGCAGCTTACCGGGACAGAAGAATGAGCAGTTCTTC. The encoded protein is CASSLPGQKNEQFF.

This chain connects TRBV2 to TRBJ2-2; TRBD1 matches 8 bases. Germline CDR1 SNHLY, CDR2 FYNNEI. This CDR3 spans 17 amino acids. With V trimmed by 4 bases and J by 5 bases, 12 bases remained unmatched. The CDR3 coding sequence is TGTGCCAGCAGTGCAGGGGGCAGGGGCGCAGGGACCGGGGAGCTGTTTTTT. Its translation: CASSAGGRGAGTGELFF.

The gene calls are TRBV9 and TRBJ2-7; unclear D gene. V gave up 0 bases and J gave up 5 bases, with 15 bases separating them. The CDR3 consists of 15 residues. Germline V gene sequence: CDR1 SGDLS, CDR2 YYNGEE. The CDR3 sequence: CASSVDIGTDNEQYF. As DNA, the CDR3 is TGTGCCAGCAGCGTAGATATAGGAACAGACAACGAGCAGTACTTC.

The chain has TRBV4-3 and TRBJ1-2; possibly TRBD1 for D (5 bases). Germline V CDR1 and CDR2: LGHNA, YSLEER. The CDR3 is 14 residues long. V lost 4 bases and J lost 7, with 16 bases in between. CDR3 loop: CASSRTRRDGGYTF. The CDR3 DNA reads TGCGCCAGCAGCCGGACAAGGAGGGATGGTGGCTACACCTTC.

The chain employs TRBV4-2 and TRBJ2-3; D is perhaps TRBD1 or TRBD2 (6 bases each). V lost 0 bases and J 6 bases, leaving 13 bases between the germline ends. The germline V gene encodes CDR1 LGHNA and CDR2 YNFKEQ. The CDR3 runs 15 residues. The CDR3, as DNA: TGTGCCAGCAGCCAAGATCTAGGGGGGCGGGATACGCAGTATTTT. Translated: CASSQDLGGRDTQYF.

The table lists this clone with a few counts. The junction shows a germline mismatch at one end, possibly a read error. The chain uses TRBV7-7 and TRBJ2-3, with D uncertain. This CDR3 has 14 amino acids. Germline CDR1 is SSHAT and CDR2 is FNYEAQ (reference sequence). The CDR3 DNA reads as TGTGCTAGCAGCTTTTCCGGGAGCACAGATACGCAGTATTTT. Its translation is CASSFSGSTDTQYF. The full variable domain, its missing parts supplied by reference TRBV7-7 and TRBJ2-3, is GAGVSQSPRYKVTKRGQDVTLRCDPISSHATLYWYQQALGQGPEFLTYFNYEAQPDKSGLPSDRFSAERPEGSISTLTIQRTEQRDSAMYRCASSFSGSTDTQYFGPGTRLTVL.

The CDR3 sequence is CASSPTSTDRSGRTQQFF. The CDR3 DNA follows: TGTGCCAGCAGTCCCACTTCTACCGACCGTTCGGGACGTACTCAGCAGTTCTTC. V is TRBV28 and J is TRBJ2-1, with D perhaps given as TRBD1 or TRBD2 (5 bases each). With 5 bases removed from V and 11 bases from J, the gap between germline ends came to 31 bases. Looked up from germline, CDR1 is MDHEN and CDR2 is SYDVKM. The CDR3 runs to 18 residues.

This rearrangement joins TRBV4-3 to TRBJ2-5, with 11 nucleotides matching TRBD2. In germline, CDR1 is LGHNA, CDR2 YSLEER. Trimming cost V 1 base and J 4 bases; bases outside gene matches: 5. The CDR3 extends over 16 amino acids. The CDR3 spells CASSQVLAGAVETQYF. The CDR3 DNA sequence: TGCGCCAGCAGCCAAGTACTAGCGGGAGCTGTAGAGACCCAGTACTTC.

The chain has TRBV28 and TRBJ1-2, with D hard to call. CDR1 is MDHEN and CDR2 is SYDVKM in the germline V gene. The ends were cut back, 3 bases at V and 5 bases at J, with 7 bases in the middle. The CDR3 is 12 amino acids. This CDR3 is CASSFSGYGYTF. CDR3 nucleotide sequence: TGTGCCAGCAGTTTTTCAGGTTATGGCTACACCTTC.

This rearrangement joins TRBV4-3 to TRBJ2-7, with 7 bases matching TRBD2. In germline, CDR1 is LGHNA, CDR2 YSLEER. CDR3 size: 16 residues. The junction had 12 bases not matched to a gene; V was cut back by 5 bases and J by 2 bases. Here the CDR3 DNA reads TGCGCCAGCAGCTCACGCGAGACTGGGAGGGCCTACGAGCAGTACTTC. It translates to CASSSRETGRAYEQYF.

V and J are TRBV7-2 and TRBJ1-5; D is ambiguous. The V and J ends lost 0 bases and 7 bases respectively, with 10 bases between them. Germline CDR1 and CDR2: SGHTA and FQGNSA. This CDR3 has 14 residues. The CDR3 sequence is CASSLAVANQPQHF. The CDR3, as DNA: TGTGCCAGCAGCTTAGCCGTCGCGAACCAGCCCCAGCATTTT. Full variable domain (rest looked up from reference TRBV7-2 and TRBJ1-5): GAGVSQSPSNKVTEKGKDVELRCDPISGHTALYWYRQSLGQGLEFLIYFQGNSAPDKSGLPSDRFSAERTGGSVSTLTIQRTQQEDSAVYLCASSLAVANQPQHFGDGTRLSIL.